This paragraph reports one T cell receptor (beta chain). This sample was included in a study of blood T cell repertoires in COVID-19. For the study at large: Acute and convalescent COVID-19 specimens originated in the United States, Italy and Spain. From T cells, B-cell-depleted T cells, or PBMCs came the material, which was cDNA or gDNA.

Clones were read by immunoSEQ multiplex PCR, and TCRdb kept only the in-frame ones, dropping some. The profile shows hundreds of thousands of clones, nearly 90% of them singletons. This CDR3 comprises 16 residues. V gave up 0 bases and J gave up 6 bases; unmatched junction bases: 9. The germline CDR1 and CDR2 sequences are SGDLS and YYNGEE. This chain links TRBV9 with TRBJ2-1, with TRBD2 matching over 7 bases. This sequence was found in a woman aged 18-29 years who had recovered from COVID-19. The sequencing input was peripheral blood. The CDR3 coding sequence is TGTGCCAGCAGCGTAGCGATAGCGGGCGAGCGCAATGAGCAGTTCTTC. Protein sequence: CASSVAIAGERNEQFF.